This is a list of T cell receptor beta chains from one sample in a study of CD8+CD57+ T cells in acquired aplastic anemia. TCRdb reprocessed the reads via MiXCR and lists one record per CDR3 protein. The sample contains some 160,000 distinct CDR3 sequences, approximately 44% of which appear only once. Sequencing used sorted CD4+, CD8+, or CD8+CD57+ T cells (not recorded which) from PBMCs. These receptors were obtained from a human donor with aplastic anemia. CDR3s include the opening cysteine and the closing phenylalanine or tryptophan. A D gene is named only where the DNA matches it firmly. Rows give clone size only sometimes, using once, few, many, or a class for an expanded clone.

size | D | J | V | DNA | CDR3
few | NA | TRBJ1-2 | TRBV11-2 | TGTGCCAGCAGCTTAGACATTTTATTTACGGGGACCAACGGTTGGGGCTACACCTTC | CASSLDILFTGTNGWGYTF
NA | NA | TRBJ1-1 | TRBV15 | TGTGCCACCAGCACCGAATATCTGAACACTGAAGCTTTCTTT | CATSTEYLNTEAFF
NA | NA | TRBJ1-2 | TRBV6-1 | TGTGCCAGCAGTAGCCAGGACGGTTACACCTTC | CASSSQDGYTF
NA | NA | TRBJ2-7 | TRBV10-2 | TGCGCCAGCAGTGAGATCCTAAGGAAGCAGTACTTC | CASSEILRKQYF
NA | NA | TRBJ2-3 | TRBV12-3/TRBV12-4 | TGTGCCAGCAGTTCCTCAGGGGGGGCCAACACAGATACGCAGTATTTT | CASSSSGGANTDTQYF
NA | TRBD2 | TRBJ2-7 | TRBV4-1 | TGCGCCAGCAGCCATCCCACGACTAGCGGGAGGTACGAGCAGTACTTC | CASSHPTTSGRYEQYF
NA | TRBD1 | TRBJ1-5 | TRBV30 | TGTGCCTGGAGTGCCGGGACAGGCAATCAGCCCCAGCATTTT | CAWSAGTGNQPQHF
many | NA | TRBJ2-2 | TRBV9 | TGTGCCAGCGCGGGTCCAGGGGGGTTCTCGAACACCGGGGAGCTGTTTTTT | CASAGPGGFSNTGELFF
many | TRBD1 | TRBJ2-7 | TRBV12-3/TRBV12-4 | TGTGCCAGTAGAAGGACAGGGGTCTACGAGCAGTACTTC | CASRRTGVYEQYF
NA | TRBD1 | TRBJ1-5 | TRBV20-1 | TGCAGTGCTAGACCCGGGACAGGGGGGGAGCCCCAGCATTTT | CSARPGTGGEPQHF
NA | NA | TRBJ1-2 | TRBV29-1 | TGCAGCGTCGGGTCTAACTATGGCTACACCTTC | CSVGSNYGYTF
many | NA | TRBJ2-7 | TRBV3-1 | TGTGCCAGCAGCCAGAACGCTGGCTACTACGAGCAGTACTTC | CASSQNAGYYEQYF
NA | NA | TRBJ2-7 | TRBV15 | TGTGCCACCAGCAGAGATTTCGTGGTCTACGAGCAGTACTTC | CATSRDFVVYEQYF
few | NA | TRBJ2-2 | TRBV10-3 | TGTGCCATCCTGAGAGGGGCAGGGGCAGTTTCGAACACCGGGGAGCTGTTTTTT | CAILRGAGAVSNTGELFF
few | NA | TRBJ2-5 | TRBV2 | TGTGCCAGCAGTACTGCAGCGTACCAAGAGACCCAGTACTTC | CASSTAAYQETQYF
NA | NA | TRBJ1-2 | TRBV27 | TGTGCCAGCAGTTATCGGAAGGGGGAGGGCTATGGCTACACCTTC | CASSYRKGEGYGYTF
many | NA | TRBJ1-2 | TRBV6-1 | TGTGCCAGCAGTACGTCTCTGGGCCCTAGAGGCTACACCTTC | CASSTSLGPRGYTF
many | TRBD2 | TRBJ2-1 | TRBV20-1 | TGCAGTGCTAGAGCCTCAGCGGGAGGGTCCTCCTACAATGAGCAGTTCTTC | CSARASAGGSSYNEQFF
many | TRBD1 | TRBJ2-1 | TRBV24-1 | TGTGCCACCAGTGACATGGGGACAGAGGGCCTATCCTACAATGAGCAGTTCTTC | CATSDMGTEGLSYNEQFF
many | NA | TRBJ1-1 | TRBV29-1 | TGCAGCGTTGATTCAGGGATGAACACTGAAGCTTTCTTT | CSVDSGMNTEAFF
many | NA | TRBJ2-1 | TRBV2 | TGTGCCAGCTCCGTGGGGACGGGTGAGCAGTTCTTC | CASSVGTGEQFF
NA | NA | TRBJ2-7 | TRBV10-1 | TGCGCCAGCAGTGAAGGCGCGGAGGGGGGATACGAGCAGTACTTC | CASSEGAEGGYEQYF
NA | NA | TRBJ1-1 | TRBV2 | TGTGCCAGCAGTGAATATCAGGGGAGGAACACTGAAGCTTTCTTT | CASSEYQGRNTEAFF
NA | TRBD2 | TRBJ2-3 | TRBV11-1 | TGTGCCAGCAGCTTAGCCGACAGGAAAGGGACTAGCGGAGATACGCAGTATTTT | CASSLADRKGTSGDTQYF
NA | TRBD2 | TRBJ2-2 | TRBV9 | TGTGCCAGCAGCAAAGACCAGGCAGGCGGGGGGCTGTTTTTT | CASSKDQAGGGLFF